This T cell receptor (beta chain) was profiled in a study of T cells in Graves' hyperthyroidism and ophthalmopathy. This clonotype was observed at least ten times. No antigen is known for it. Study observations and caveats: The majority of expanded thyroid clonotypes above 0.001 also appeared in blood. From stable hyperthyroidism, ophthalmopathy was separated by a 13 V-J model.

It was considered stable Graves' hyperthyroidism when ophthalmopathy did not progress within 18 months. Amplified TCR beta CDR3 regions derived from RNA transcripts. Using the HTBI primer set, a first-round RT-PCR was run on the TCR CDR3. TCRdb ran MiXCR on the multiplex PCR reads and lists one entry per CDR3 protein. The sample gives under 400,000 distinct CDR3 sequences, approximately 15% of which show up once; around a third is in the top ten. The germline V gene has CDR1 MNHNS and CDR2 SASEGT. Germline trimming cut 6 bases from V and 5 bases from J; bases unmatched to any gene: 5. The CDR3 is made up of 13 amino acids.

This TCR was recovered from a man in his thirties or forties with Graves' hyperthyroidism. This sequence joins TRBV6-1 and TRBJ2-7; 9 bases match TRBD1. Sequenced sample: blood. This CDR3 reads CASRHRGLHEQYF. CDR3 sequence (DNA): TGTGCCAGCAGGCACAGGGGGCTCCACGAGCAGTACTTC.